Each of the 19 T cell receptor beta chains below was sequenced from the same sample in a study of T-cell memory formation after mild COVID-19. TCRdb independently ran MiXCR on the 5' RACE reads; one entry per CDR3 protein. The data contain roughly 340,000 distinct CDR3 sequences, around a fifth of them singletons. Specimen: PBMCs or a T cell subset sorted from them (not recorded which). These receptors were collected from a man aged 18 to 30 who had mild COVID-19 (a few samples of this study predate the infection). Cell type and time point are not known.

This clonotype came up a few times. The chain recombines TRBV4-1 with TRBJ2-7; maybe TRBD1 (6 bases). V was shortened by 0 bases and J by 3 bases, with 9 bases between the two germline ends. Germline CDR1 is MGHRA and CDR2 is YSYEKL. The CDR3 sequence is 14 residues long. CDR3 bases: TGCGCCAGCAGCCAAGATTTGGGACACTACGAGCAGTACGTC. Translating gives CASSQDLGHYEQYV.

This chain uses TRBV4-1 with TRBJ1-4; no clear D gene. Trimming removed 2 bases from V and 7 bases from J, with 14 bases in between. Germline V CDR1 and CDR2: MGHRA, YSYEKL. The CDR3 sequence is 15 residues long. In DNA form, the CDR3 reads TGCGCCAGCAGCCAAACTCGGGCCGAGGGTGAAAAACTGTTTTTT. It encodes CASSQTRAEGEKLFF.

This clonotype came up a few times. The CDR3 DNA is TGCGCCAGCAGCCAAGATATGGGACTCCTCTACGAGCAGTACTTC. This sequence encodes CASSQDMGLLYEQYF. The chain is built from TRBV4-3 and TRBJ2-7; perhaps TRBD2 as D (6 bases). CDR3 length: 15 residues. V was clipped by 0 bases and J by 3 bases, with 12 bases between them. The germline V gene has CDR1 LGHNA and CDR2 YSLEER.

The V gene is TRBV7-9, the J gene TRBJ1-4, with TRBD1 matching 8 bases. The V gene end was trimmed by 2 bases and the J gene end by 5 bases; junction bases not matched to a gene: 4. The germline gives CDR1 SEHNR, CDR2 FQNEAQ (reference sequence). This CDR3 contains 15 residues. The DNA for the CDR3 is TGTGCCAGCAGCTTATCCGGGACAGGAAATGAAAAACTGTTTTTT. It translates to CASSLSGTGNEKLFF.

The chain links TRBV5-1 to TRBJ2-5; D is unresolved. V lost 4 bases and J 6 bases, leaving 19 bases between the germline ends. The V gene's germline CDR1 is SGHRS and CDR2 YFSETQ. The CDR3 totals 15 residues. CDR3 sequence reads: CASSLADPSWKTQYF. The CDR3 DNA reads TGCGCCAGCAGCCTGGCGGACCCGAGCTGGAAGACCCAGTACTTC.

The V call is TRBV7-3, the J call TRBJ2-1; no clear D. V lost 3 bases and J lost 6, with 12 bases in between. Looked up from germline, CDR1 is SGHTA and CDR2 is FQGTGA. The CDR3 contains 14 residues. CDR3 residues: CASSLMPDPNEQFF. For the CDR3, the DNA is TGTGCCAGCAGCTTGATGCCGGATCCCAATGAGCAGTTCTTC.

V is TRBV5-1 and J is TRBJ2-2; TRBD2 matches 11 bases. Germline lookup yields CDR1 SGHRS and CDR2 YFSETQ. V trimming: 7 bases; J trimming: 3 bases; junction bases outside the gene matches: 8. CDR3 length: 16 amino acids. CDR3 nucleotide sequence: TGCGCCAGCCGGGAACTAGCGGGGGTTCACACCGGGGAGCTGTTTTTT. Encoded protein: CASRELAGVHTGELFF. Together with reference TRBV5-1 and TRBJ2-2, the CDR3 gives the full variable domain: KAGVTQTPRYLIKTRGQQVTLSCSPISGHRSVSWYQQTPGQGLQFLFEYFSETQRNKGNFPGRFSGRQFSNSRSEMNVSTLELGDSALYLCASRELAGVHTGELFFGEGSRLTVL.

The rearrangement links TRBV2 to TRBJ2-2, with 8 bases fitting TRBD1. J lost 3 bases, V lost 7 bases, and 4 bases had no gene match. Looked up from germline, CDR1 is SNHLY and CDR2 is FYNNEI. This CDR3 is built from 14 residues. CDR3 protein: CASMDREHTGELFF. CDR3 DNA sequence: TGTGCCAGCATGGACAGGGAGCACACCGGGGAGCTGTTTTTT.

This clonotype was seen only a few times. The chain is built from TRBV7-2 and TRBJ2-1, with TRBD2 matching over 8 bases. CDR1 and CDR2 from the germline V gene are SGHTA and FQGNSA. Trimming took 8 bases from V and 5 from J; bases not matched to a gene: 14. The CDR3 is 16 amino acids. Written as DNA, the CDR3 is TGTGCCAGCCTCCCACCGGGCCCTAGCGGGCACAATGAGCAGTTCTTC. As protein: CASLPPGPSGHNEQFF. The entire variable domain, with the rest obtained from reference TRBV7-2 and TRBJ2-1, is as follows: GAGVSQSPSNKVTEKGKDVELRCDPISGHTALYWYRQSLGQGLEFLIYFQGNSAPDKSGLPSDRFSAERTGGSVSTLTIQRTQQEDSAVYLCASLPPGPSGHNEQFFGPGTRLTVL.

This clonotype occurred many times. Germline is not matched at one junction end, which may reflect a read error. The chain is built from TRBV4-2 and TRBJ1-6; D remains unclear. Germline V gene data show CDR1 as LGHNA and CDR2 as YNFKEQ. The CDR3 runs to 15 residues. CDR3 residues: CASSQGSLRATGLQF. The DNA for the CDR3 is TGTGCCAGCAGCCAAGGGAGCCTGAGGGCCACGGGTCTGCAATTT.

The rearrangement joins TRBV25-1 to TRBJ2-1; the match to TRBD1 covers 8 bases. V lost 3 bases and J lost 4; bases outside the gene matches: 11. The CDR3 extends over 17 amino acids. CDR1 is MGHDK and CDR2 is SYGVNS in the germline V gene. The DNA of the CDR3 is TGTGCCAGCAGTGATTCGAAAGGACAGGGTTCGTACAATGAGCAGTTCTTC. Its translation: CASSDSKGQGSYNEQFF. The full variable domain, rest sourced from reference TRBV25-1 and TRBJ2-1, is EADIYQTPRYLVIGTGKKITLECSQTMGHDKMYWYQQDPGMELHLIHYSYGVNSTEKGDLSSESTVSRIRTEHFPLTLESARPSHTSQYLCASSDSKGQGSYNEQFFGPGTRLTVL.

This clonotype has only a few counts. CDR3 amino acids: CASSLGLLAIQYF. As DNA, the CDR3 is TGTGCCAGCAGTTTAGGTCTTCTAGCCATTCAGTACTTC. The chain is built from TRBV28 and TRBJ2-4; perhaps TRBD2 as D (5 bases). Per germline, CDR1 MDHEN and CDR2 SYDVKM. V was clipped by 2 bases and J by 9 bases, with 11 bases between them. CDR3 length: 13 amino acids.

This clonotype was detected many times. V is TRBV12-3 or TRBV12-4 and J is TRBJ1-2; D is unresolved. This CDR3 contains 14 residues. Trimming cost V 3 bases and J 5 bases, with 13 bases left between them. CDR3 DNA: TGTGCCAGCAGTTTTCCCCTCTTTCGGTATGGCTACACCTTC. This gives the protein CASSFPLFRYGYTF.

The chain employs TRBV7-9 and TRBJ2-2; 15 bases agree with TRBD2. With 4 bases clipped from V and 2 bases from J, the junction kept 5 bases outside the gene matches. This CDR3 contains 18 residues. Per germline, CDR1 SEHNR and CDR2 FQNEAQ (reference sequence). CDR3 protein: CASSSWTSGGVNTGELFF. CDR3 coding DNA: TGTGCCAGCAGCTCCTGGACTAGCGGGGGGGTTAACACCGGGGAGCTGTTTTTT. Full variable domain (outside the CDR3, taken from reference TRBV7-9 and TRBJ2-2): DTGVSQNPRHKITKRGQNVTFRCDPISEHNRLYWYRQTLGQGPEFLTYFQNEAQLEKSRLLSDRFSAERPKGSFSTLEIQRTEQGDSAMYLCASSSWTSGGVNTGELFFGEGSRLTVL.

This clonotype appeared a few times. The chain couples TRBV20-1 to TRBJ1-1; D possibly corresponds to TRBD1 (6 bases). Germline V CDR1 and CDR2: DFQATT, SNEGSKA (reference sequence). CDR3 length: 13 amino acids. Trimming shortened V by 3 bases and J by 5 bases, and 13 bases separated the two germline ends. In DNA form, the CDR3 reads TGCAGTGCTAGGGGACACCCGATTACTGAAGCTTTCTTT. Amino acid sequence: CSARGHPITEAFF.

This clonotype has more than one count but fewer than ten. The J gene is TRBJ2-2, the V gene TRBV20-1, with D perhaps TRBD2 (5 bases). CDR1 and CDR2 from the germline V gene are DFQATT and SNEGSKA (reference sequence). V was clipped by 2 bases and J by 3 bases, with 13 bases between them. This CDR3 is built from 15 residues. CDR3 coding DNA: TGCAGTGCTAGAAAACGGGGAGTCCACACCGGGGAGCTGTTTTTT. Its translation is CSARKRGVHTGELFF.

V usage is TRBV11-2 and J usage is TRBJ2-7; TRBD1 matches at 10 bases. V gave up 1 base and J gave up 3 bases; unmatched junction bases: 6. This CDR3 comprises 16 residues. Germline CDR1 and CDR2: SGHAT and FQNNGV. The CDR3 reads CASSLGARDRGYEQYF. CDR3 DNA sequence: TGTGCCAGCAGCTTAGGTGCCCGGGACAGGGGCTACGAGCAGTACTTC.

This rearrangement joins TRBV15 to TRBJ1-1; D ambiguous. There are 15 residues in the CDR3. The germline V gene encodes CDR1 LNHNV and CDR2 YYDKDF (reference sequence). Trimming removed 1 base from V and 0 bases from J, with 9 bases in between. The CDR3 loop is CATSRVPSVNTEAFF. CDR3 DNA: TGTGCCACCAGCAGAGTACCCTCTGTGAACACTGAAGCTTTCTTT.

Only a few counts were recorded for this clonotype. The V gene is TRBV11-2, the J gene TRBJ1-2; the match to TRBD1 covers 8 bases. V gave up 3 bases and J gave up 7 bases; unmatched junction bases: 4. This CDR3 region has 13 residues. Germline V gene data show CDR1 as SGHAT and CDR2 as FQNNGV. CDR3 sequence (DNA): TGTGCCAGCAGCTTGACAGGGGACGGTGGCTACACCTTC. Its protein is CASSLTGDGGYTF.